The 30 T cell receptor beta chains below come from one sample, sequenced in a study of T-cell reconstitution after alpha-beta-depleted transplantation in children. Unique molecular identifiers tagged the TCRbeta library. TCRdb called the PCR reads again in MiXCR, with one record for every CDR3 protein. This table holds fewer than 1 million distinct CDR3 sequences, around 17% found once. The sequenced sample was PBMCs, mostly from graft donor cells, obtained 360 days after TCRalphabeta/CD19-depleted stem cell transplant. The receptors come from a male patient younger than 18 who had a stem cell transplant for acute lymphoblastic leukemia, so the T cells may come from the graft donor.

This clonotype was recorded a few times. V gene TRBV5-1 combines with J gene TRBJ1-2; a possible D gene is TRBD1 (5 bases). Germline lookup yields CDR1 SGHRS and CDR2 YFSETQ. Trimming removed 4 bases from V and 8 bases from J, with 15 bases in between. The length of the CDR3 is 13 residues. Here the CDR3 reads CASSPDSAGGYTF. CDR3 nucleotides: TGCGCCAGCAGCCCCGACAGTGCTGGGGGCTACACCTTC.

The genes are TRBV20-1 and TRBJ2-5; D might be TRBD1 (6 bases). This CDR3 region has 16 residues. CDR1 is DFQATT, CDR2 SNEGSKA, per germline (reference sequence). V was clipped by 3 bases and J by 0 bases, with 17 bases between them. CDR3 loop: CSASPVRQDYQETQYF. Here the CDR3 DNA reads TGCAGTGCTAGTCCCGTAAGACAGGATTACCAAGAGACCCAGTACTTC.

The chain employs TRBV2 and TRBJ2-7, with a weak D call TRBD2 (5 bases). Per germline, CDR1 SNHLY and CDR2 FYNNEI. The CDR3 has 13 residues. V lost 7 bases and J 2 bases, leaving 12 bases between the germline ends. CDR3 region: CASNEGRAYEQYF. In nucleotides, the CDR3 is TGTGCCAGCAACGAGGGCCGGGCCTACGAGCAGTACTTC.

This chain's CDR3 is CAISESTLAAYEQYF. The CDR3, as DNA: TGTGCCATCAGTGAGTCGACTCTAGCGGCCTACGAGCAGTACTTC. The chain is built from TRBV10-3 and TRBJ2-7; 7 bases map to TRBD2. V trimming: 0 bases; J trimming: 2 bases; junction bases outside the gene matches: 4. Germline assignment: CDR1 ENHRY and CDR2 SYGVKD. The CDR3 consists of 15 residues.

This clonotype was counted only a few times. This chain uses TRBV29-1 with TRBJ2-7, with a tentative D call TRBD2 (5 bases). There are 15 residues in the CDR3. With 4 bases removed from V and 3 bases from J, the gap between germline ends came to 19 bases. Looked up from germline, CDR1 is SQVTM and CDR2 is ANQGSEA. This CDR3 reads CSVVGEGARLYEQYF. DNA of the CDR3: TGCAGCGTTGTGGGTGAGGGCGCACGTCTCTACGAGCAGTACTTC.

The rearrangement links TRBV20-1 to TRBJ1-5; D remains unclear. The V end was cut by 1 base, the J end by 1 base, with 2 bases between. CDR1 is DFQATT and CDR2 is SNEGSKA in the germline V gene (reference sequence). The length of the CDR3 is 12 residues. The CDR3 sequence is CSARVSNQPQHF. DNA for the CDR3: TGCAGTGCTAGAGTCAGCAATCAGCCCCAGCATTTT.

This clonotype was detected ten times or more. The gene calls are TRBV5-1 and TRBJ1-6; 9 bases match TRBD1. The CDR3 extends over 16 amino acids. Germline CDR1 and CDR2: SGHRS and YFSETQ. V shed 3 bases, J shed 2 bases, and the junction held 3 bases outside the gene matches. The CDR3: CASSSGTGPYNSPLHF. CDR3 coding DNA: TGCGCCAGCAGCTCCGGGACAGGGCCCTATAATTCACCCCTCCACTTT.

V is TRBV6-5 and J is TRBJ2-2; D gene uncertain. V dropped 0 bases and J dropped 5 bases, with 10 bases sitting between them. Germline CDR1 is MNHEY and CDR2 is SVGAGI. The CDR3 spans 15 residues. The CDR3 sequence is CASSYSMAQTGELFF. The DNA for the CDR3 is TGTGCCAGCAGTTACTCGATGGCACAGACCGGGGAGCTGTTTTTT.

The rearrangement joins TRBV4-1 to TRBJ2-7, with 8 bases identical to TRBD2. V lost 3 bases to trimming and J lost 5 bases; unmatched junction nucleotides: 6. The CDR3 is 14 residues long. CDR1 is MGHRA, CDR2 YSYEKL, per germline. CDR3 residues: CASSHVAGLNEQYF. In DNA form, the CDR3 reads TGCGCCAGCAGCCATGTAGCGGGGCTTAACGAGCAGTACTTC.

This clonotype has at least ten counts. V usage is TRBV2 and J usage is TRBJ2-7; D remains ambiguous. CDR1 SNHLY and CDR2 FYNNEI come from the germline V gene. V was clipped by 6 bases and J by 3 bases, with 3 bases between them. The CDR3 totals 10 residues. The CDR3 bases are TGTGCCAGCAGCGTCTACGAGCAGTACTTC. It translates to CASSVYEQYF.

In this sample, this clonotype turned up a few times. V and J are TRBV11-2 and TRBJ2-3; D perhaps matches TRBD2 (5 bases). CDR1 is SGHAT, CDR2 FQNNGV, per germline. V was trimmed by 4 bases and J by 0 bases, leaving 14 bases between them. The CDR3 sequence is 16 residues long. For the CDR3, the DNA is TGTGCCAGCAGCTCGGTACTAGGCCCAAGCACAGATACGCAGTATTTT. Protein sequence: CASSSVLGPSTDTQYF. The full variable domain, in which reference TRBV11-2 and TRBJ2-3 provide the parts outside the CDR3, is EAGVAQSPRYKIIEKRQSVAFWCNPISGHATLYWYQQILGQGPKLLIQFQNNGVVDDSQLPKDRFSAERLKGVDSTLKIQPAKLEDSAVYLCASSSVLGPSTDTQYFGPGTRLTVL.

This clonotype was seen a few times. The chain employs TRBV24-1 and TRBJ2-1, with D uncertain. The CDR3 spans 14 residues. Germline CDR1 is KGHDR and CDR2 is SFDVKD. Between the trimmed V and J ends, which lost 4 bases and 4 bases, there was a span of 10 bases. Here the CDR3 DNA reads TGTGCCACCAGTGACCACATTAATTACAATGAGCAGTTCTTC. Encoded protein: CATSDHINYNEQFF.

This clonotype has only a few counts. The chain carries TRBV29-1 and TRBJ2-1, with 8 bases lining up with TRBD2. The CDR3 covers 15 residues. Losses at the gene ends were 6 bases for V and 8 bases for J; bases not matched to a gene: 15. Germline V CDR1 and CDR2: SQVTM, ANQGSEA. The CDR3 DNA reads as TGCAGCGTGGGGGGACCGGGACTAGGGCGAGATGAGCAGTTCTTC. Translated, it gives CSVGGPGLGRDEQFF.

The CDR3 here is CASSYFGGRAAETQYF. CDR3 coding DNA: TGTGCCAGCAGTTACTTTGGCGGGAGGGCCGCTGAGACCCAGTACTTC. The chain has TRBV6-2 or TRBV6-3 and TRBJ2-5, with TRBD2 matching 9 bases. The V segment lost 1 base and the J segment 5 bases; nucleotides outside the gene matches: 8. The CDR3 is 16 residues long. Germline CDR1 MNHEY, CDR2 SVGEGT.

V is TRBV9 and J is TRBJ1-2; perhaps TRBD1 as D (5 bases). The germline V gene has CDR1 SGDLS and CDR2 YYNGEE. This CDR3 has 14 amino acids. The V gene lost 0 bases and the J gene lost 4 bases, with 10 bases spanning the gap. The CDR3 loop reads CASSVGGQFYGYTF. For the CDR3, the DNA is TGTGCCAGCAGCGTAGGGGGCCAATTCTATGGCTACACCTTC.

In this sample, this clonotype turned up a few times. The rearrangement uses TRBV18 and TRBJ1-5; 7 positions agree with TRBD1. CDR1 KGHSH and CDR2 LQKENI come from the germline V gene. CDR3 length: 15 amino acids. The V and J ends lost 3 bases and 4 bases, in that order; junction bases with no gene match: 6. In DNA, the CDR3 is TGTGCCAGCTCACCTACTCCGGGACAGAATCAGCCCCAGCATTTT. This codes for CASSPTPGQNQPQHF.

The V gene is TRBV2, the J gene TRBJ2-7; 9 nucleotides line up with TRBD1. Germline V lookup: CDR1 SNHLY, CDR2 FYNNEI. V was pared by 3 bases and J by 9 bases, with 6 bases of the junction left unmatched. This CDR3 is 13 amino acids long. DNA of the CDR3: TGTGCCAGCAGTGACCGGGACAGGGTGGTGCAGTACTTC. Its protein is CASSDRDRVVQYF.

The chain is built from TRBV18 and TRBJ1-1; D gene unclear. Germline V gene sequence: CDR1 KGHSH, CDR2 LQKENI. The length of the CDR3 is 14 residues. The ends were cut back, 1 base at V and 1 base at J, with 7 bases in the middle. CDR3 loop: CASSPRFGNTEAFF. CDR3 bases: TGTGCCAGCTCACCACGGTTCGGGAACACTGAAGCTTTCTTT.

This chain uses TRBV6-1 with TRBJ2-3; 10 bases line up with TRBD2. Germline CDR1 MNHNS, CDR2 SASEGT. V was pared by 11 bases and J by 3 bases, with 5 bases of the junction left unmatched. CDR3 size: 13 residues. This chain's CDR3 is CASGAGGTDTQYF. CDR3 coding DNA: TGTGCCTCGGGAGCGGGAGGGACAGATACGCAGTATTTT.

The chain has TRBV11-2 and TRBJ2-3; 10 nucleotides match TRBD2. This CDR3 is 19 amino acids long. The J segment lost 2 bases and the V segment lost 4 bases, leaving 15 bases of the junction unmatched. In germline, CDR1 is SGHAT, CDR2 FQNNGV. CDR3 loop: CASSSYGLAVRRDTDTQYF. As DNA, the CDR3 is TGTGCCAGCAGCTCTTACGGACTAGCGGTCAGGCGGGACACAGATACGCAGTATTTT.

This chain links TRBV5-1 with TRBJ2-1, with D uncertain. This CDR3 contains 17 residues. Per germline, CDR1 SGHRS and CDR2 YFSETQ. V dropped 4 bases and J dropped 0 bases, with 17 bases sitting between them. CDR3 loop: CASSGVSLSGSYNEQFF. CDR3 nucleotide sequence: TGCGCCAGCAGCGGGGTTTCCCTTTCTGGCTCCTACAATGAGCAGTTCTTC. Full variable domain (missing parts from reference TRBV5-1 and TRBJ2-1): KAGVTQTPRYLIKTRGQQVTLSCSPISGHRSVSWYQQTPGQGLQFLFEYFSETQRNKGNFPGRFSGRQFSNSRSEMNVSTLELGDSALYLCASSGVSLSGSYNEQFFGPGTRLTVL.

This clonotype turned up a few times. The chain carries TRBV19 and TRBJ2-7; no reliable D call. Germline V CDR1 and CDR2: LNHDA, SQIVND (reference sequence). Deletions cut 5 bases from V and 5 bases from J, with 13 bases between. The length of the CDR3 is 13 residues. Written as DNA, the CDR3 is TGTGCCAGTAGTTCGGCACGCAGAGACGAGCAGTACTTC. This gives the protein CASSSARRDEQYF. The entire variable domain, with the rest obtained from reference TRBV19 and TRBJ2-7, is as follows: DGGITQSPKYLFRKEGQNVTLSCEQNLNHDAMYWYRQDPGQGLRLIYYSQIVNDFQKGDIAEGYSVSREKKESFPLTVTSAQKNPTAFYLCASSSARRDEQYFGPGTRLTVT.

The chain's CDR3 is CASGWGAAETQYF. The CDR3 DNA reads TGTGCCAGCGGTTGGGGTGCAGCGGAGACCCAGTACTTC. V is TRBV7-8 and J is TRBJ2-5; no definite D call. This CDR3 is 13 amino acids long. The V end lost 8 bases, the J end lost 5 bases, and 15 bases lay between the germline ends. Germline lookup yields CDR1 SGHVS and CDR2 FQNEAQ.

This clonotype came up a few times. The chain joins TRBV11-3 to TRBJ2-3; D gene ambiguous. Trimming shortened V by 1 base and J by 6 bases, and 17 bases separated the two germline ends. CDR1 is SGHNT and CDR2 is YENEEA in the germline V gene. The CDR3 runs 16 residues. The CDR3 loop reads CASSLGRVRNVDTQYF. The CDR3 DNA is TGTGCCAGCAGCTTAGGCCGAGTCCGGAATGTGGATACGCAGTATTTT.

The chain couples TRBV5-1 to TRBJ2-3, with 16 nucleotides matching TRBD2. Unmatched junction bases numbered 14, after V lost 0 bases and J lost 4 bases. This CDR3 has 21 residues. Germline values: CDR1 SGHRS, CDR2 YFSETQ. The CDR3 DNA sequence: TGCGCCAGCAGCTTGGTAGGGCCCGGGACTAGCGGGAGGGCCAACGCAGATACGCAGTATTTT. Residues: CASSLVGPGTSGRANADTQYF.

This clonotype has more than one count but fewer than ten. The V call is TRBV6-1, the J call TRBJ2-1, with 13 bases identical to TRBD2. Per germline, CDR1 MNHNS and CDR2 SASEGT. Trimming removed 5 bases from V and 8 bases from J; junction bases left unmatched: 6. CDR3 size: 15 residues. CDR3 region: CASSQTSGRFDEQFF. CDR3 nucleotide sequence: TGTGCCAGCAGTCAGACTAGCGGGAGGTTCGATGAGCAGTTCTTC.

This clonotype was picked up a small number of times. The chain recombines TRBV20-1 with TRBJ2-3; 12 bases line up with TRBD2. The CDR3 totals 18 residues. Looked up from germline, CDR1 is DFQATT and CDR2 is SNEGSKA (reference sequence). V lost 2 bases to trimming and J lost 2 bases; unmatched junction nucleotides: 11. The CDR3 protein is CSARPTPGTSGYTDTQYF. DNA for the CDR3: TGCAGTGCTAGACCCACCCCCGGGACTAGCGGGTACACAGATACGCAGTATTTT.

Note on this clonotype: A read error is likely, as this CDR3 ends without the conserved phenylalanine or tryptophan. The V call is TRBV14, the J call TRBJ2-1; D unclear. Trimming removed 2 bases from V and 10 bases from J, with 12 bases in between. The CDR3 is made up of 13 amino acids. Germline V gives CDR1 SGHDN, CDR2 FVKESK. In DNA, the CDR3 is TGTGCCAGCAGCCAAAAGTACGGCGTCGAGCAGTTCTTA. It yields the protein CASSQKYGVEQFL.

A few counts support this clonotype. The chain combines TRBV5-5 with TRBJ2-1, with D uncertain. The CDR3 length is 12 residues. V lost 2 bases, J lost 10 bases, and 10 bases lay in between. The germline CDR1 and CDR2 sequences are SGHKS and YYEKEE (reference sequence). CDR3 region: CASSFPMGEQFF. DNA of the CDR3: TGTGCCAGCAGCTTCCCAATGGGGGAGCAGTTCTTC.

A few counts support this clonotype. The chain has TRBV3-1 and TRBJ2-3; D possibly corresponds to TRBD2 (5 bases). V gave up 4 bases and J gave up 6 bases, with 20 bases separating them. Germline CDR1 is LGHDT and CDR2 is YNNKEL (reference sequence). There are 16 residues in the CDR3. The CDR3 protein is CASSPREAGIPDTQYF. The CDR3 DNA reads as TGTGCCAGCAGCCCCCGAGAGGCCGGGATCCCCGATACGCAGTATTTT.